Shown below are 26 T cell receptor beta chains from a single sample sequenced in a study of cytomegalovirus exposure and HLA in healthy donors. Use of 60 Vbeta and 13 Jbeta primers characterized the PCR. The repertoire was sequenced with immunoSEQ multiplex PCR; TCRdb's copy has only in-frame clones and lacks some. Here the sample spans over 150,000 clones, approximately 80% being singletons. Specimen: PBMCs. These receptors all come from a man younger than 30 in good health and CMV-seronegative.

The rearrangement joins TRBV19 to TRBJ2-1; 13 bases agree with TRBD2. Trimming at V came to 3 bases and at J to 1 base, leaving 0 bases not matched to a gene. The CDR3 consists of 16 residues. Germline assignment: CDR1 LNHDA and CDR2 SQIVND (reference sequence). The CDR3 DNA is TGTGCCAGTAGTATGACTAGCGGGGGGTCCTACAATGAGCAGTTCTTC. Translated, it gives CASSMTSGGSYNEQFF.

The rearrangement uses TRBV25-1 and TRBJ1-2, with 7 bases lining up with TRBD1. Per the germline V gene, CDR1 is MGHDK and CDR2 is SYGVNS. The CDR3 consists of 13 residues. V lost 3 bases to trimming and J lost 5 bases; unmatched junction nucleotides: 3. The CDR3 DNA reads as TGTGCCAGCAGTGAGGGGACAGCTTATGGCTACACCTTC. It translates to CASSEGTAYGYTF.

This chain links TRBV7-8 with TRBJ1-1, with D maybe TRBD1 (5 bases). The CDR3 sequence is 13 residues long. The germline CDR1 and CDR2 sequences are SGHVS and FQNEAQ. The V and J ends lost 4 bases and 4 bases respectively, with 10 bases between them. CDR3 sequence reads: CASSSGGFTEAFF. The CDR3 DNA sequence: TGTGCCAGCAGCTCGGGGGGATTCACTGAAGCTTTCTTT.

The chain carries TRBV27 and TRBJ2-1, with TRBD1 as a possible D gene (6 bases). In germline, CDR1 is MNHEY, CDR2 SMNVEV (reference sequence). This CDR3 has 15 amino acids. The V end was cut by 5 bases, the J end by 4 bases, with 15 bases between. The CDR3 DNA follows: TGTGCCAGCAGTGCTCCGGGACAAATATACAATGAGCAGTTCTTC. This gives the protein CASSAPGQIYNEQFF.

The chain couples TRBV2 to TRBJ1-1; perhaps TRBD1 as D (5 bases). CDR1 and CDR2 (germline): SNHLY, FYNNEI. The CDR3 length is 11 residues. The chain's CDR3 is CGIGRGTEAFF. DNA of the CDR3: TGTGGTATAGGGCGGGGGACTGAAGCTTTCTTT.

The chain has TRBV15 and TRBJ2-7; TRBD2 matches 8 bases. V dropped 3 bases and J dropped 4; count of bases not matched to a gene: 17. This CDR3 region has 18 residues. CDR1 is LNHNV and CDR2 is YYDKDF in the germline V gene (reference sequence). The CDR3 DNA sequence: TGTGCCACCAGCAGGGTACTTCGACGGGCGGGAGGAGGATACGAGCAGTACTTC. Amino acids: CATSRVLRRAGGGYEQYF.

The gene calls are TRBV11-2 and TRBJ2-5; no reliable D call. This CDR3 has 12 amino acids. Germline V gives CDR1 SGHAT, CDR2 FQNNGV. Trimming left V 3 bases short and J 7 bases short, with 9 bases between. CDR3 sequence reads: CASSFAVSTQYF. The DNA for the CDR3 is TGTGCCAGCAGCTTCGCAGTTTCGACCCAGTACTTC.

The chain employs TRBV4-2 and TRBJ2-1; 7 bases fit TRBD2. Per the germline V gene, CDR1 is LGHNA and CDR2 is YNFKEQ. The CDR3 contains 17 residues. With V trimmed by 1 base and J by 5 bases, 11 bases remained unmatched. The CDR3, as DNA: TGTGCCAGCAGCCAAGTAACGGGGAGGGGAGGGGACAATGAGCAGTTCTTC. As protein: CASSQVTGRGGDNEQFF.

J is TRBJ2-1 and V is TRBV18; TRBD1 agrees at 7 bases. J lost 8 bases, V lost 3 bases, and 7 bases had no gene match. CDR3 length equals 14 residues. The V gene's germline CDR1 is KGHSH and CDR2 LQKENI. The CDR3 region is CASSPRQGVDEQFF. CDR3 sequence (DNA): TGTGCCAGCTCACCGCGACAGGGTGTCGATGAGCAGTTCTTC.

The count of this clone is one. This chain links TRBV5-1 with TRBJ2-4, with 12 bases lining up with TRBD2. The CDR3 contains 19 residues. V gave up 4 bases and J gave up 2 bases; unmatched junction bases: 13. CDR1 SGHRS and CDR2 YFSETQ come from the germline V gene. CDR3 protein: CASSQNPGLAGESKNIQYF. The CDR3, as DNA: TGCGCCAGCAGCCAGAACCCGGGACTAGCGGGCGAATCCAAAAACATTCAGTACTTC.

The chain uses TRBV12-1 and TRBJ1-2; the table calls TRBD1, which could not be checked here. TRBV12-1 is a documented pseudogene. CDR3 length equals 14 residues. The CDR3 DNA reads as TGTGCCAGCAGCTCCCCAGGGTCCCAGGTGGGCTACACCTTC. Translation gives CASSSPGSQVGYTF.

In regard to this clone: Its ends do not fully match the called genes, so a read error is possible. The rearrangement uses TRBV7-9 and TRBJ2-2; no definite D call. The CDR3 loop spans 12 amino acids. CDR1 is SEHNR, CDR2 FQNEAQ, per germline (reference sequence). The DNA for the CDR3 is TGTTCCAGCAGCCCCCCGGGCGGGGAGCTGTTTTTT. The encoded protein is CSSSPPGGELFF.

The V gene is TRBV12-2, the J gene TRBJ1-4; the DNA was not compared with TRBD1, the D call given in the table. TRBV12-2 is given as a pseudogene. This CDR3 has 15 residues. CDR3 residues: CASRAPGTEGEKLFF. The CDR3 nucleotides are TGTGCAAGTCGCGCCCCCGGGACAGAGGGCGAAAAACTGTTTTTT.

The V gene is TRBV11-2, the J gene TRBJ1-5; TRBD1 might be the D (5 bases). Germline V gives CDR1 SGHAT, CDR2 FQNNGV. This CDR3 has 13 amino acids. Between the trimmed V and J ends, which lost 5 bases and 7 bases, there was a span of 12 bases. In nucleotides, the CDR3 is TGTGCCAGCAGCCCCAGGGAAGCGCAGCCCCAGCATTTT. Amino acids: CASSPREAQPQHF.

The V and J genes are TRBV2 and TRBJ2-3, with 12 positions matching TRBD2. There are 18 residues in the CDR3. Germline loops: CDR1 SNHLY, CDR2 FYNNEI. V trimming: 6 bases; J trimming: 1 base; junction bases outside the gene matches: 11. CDR3 bases: TGTGCCAGCAGGCACCTAGCGGGAGGGCAAAGTGGCACAGATACGCAGTATTTT. It is translated as CASRHLAGGQSGTDTQYF.

This chain connects TRBV13 to TRBJ2-5; weak D call: TRBD2 (5 bases). Germline assignment: CDR1 PRHDT and CDR2 FYEKMQ (reference sequence). Trimming removed 7 bases at V and 1 base at J, with 13 bases between. The CDR3 runs to 14 residues. In nucleotides, the CDR3 is TGTGCCAGCACCTCCCGTGGGAGCCAAGAGACCCAGTACTTC. Residues: CASTSRGSQETQYF.

The chain links TRBV6-1 to TRBJ2-7; a possible D gene is TRBD1 (6 bases). CDR1 is MNHNS, CDR2 SASEGT, per germline. V lost 2 bases, J lost 4 bases, and 18 bases lay in between. This CDR3 is built from 16 residues. In DNA, the CDR3 is TGTGCCAGCAGTGAATTTGATCAACTCAGGGGTTACGAGCAGTACTTC. Translation gives CASSEFDQLRGYEQYF.

Only a few counts were recorded for this clone. The chain recombines TRBV7-3 with TRBJ1-2, with a tentative D call TRBD1 (6 bases). This CDR3 spans 13 amino acids. The germline V and J ends were trimmed by 4 bases and 6 bases, with 12 bases remaining between them. CDR1 and CDR2 (germline): SGHTA, FQGTGA. CDR3 sequence: CASSSTGLDGYTF. The CDR3 coding sequence is TGTGCCAGCAGCTCTACAGGGCTCGATGGCTACACCTTC.

The chain links TRBV15 to TRBJ2-6, with a tentative D call TRBD1 (5 bases). CDR3 length: 19 amino acids. Germline-derived CDR1 and CDR2 are LNHNV and YYDKDF (reference sequence). Trimming removed 0 bases at V and 0 bases at J, with 15 bases between. The CDR3 DNA is TGTGCCACCAGCAGAGATCGCCACAGGAAGGGCTCTGGGGCCAACGTCCTGACTTTC. Its translation: CATSRDRHRKGSGANVLTF.

This rearrangement joins TRBV4-3 to TRBJ2-5; D may be TRBD1 (7 bases). Deletions cut 2 bases from V and 11 bases from J, with 21 bases between. The CDR3 covers 15 residues. Looked up from germline, CDR1 is LGHNA and CDR2 is YSLEER. This chain's CDR3 is CASSQTGDGGNQQYF. Here the CDR3 DNA reads TGCGCCAGCAGCCAAACAGGGGATGGAGGGAACCAGCAGTACTTC.

The V and J genes are TRBV7-2 and TRBJ2-3; 8 nucleotides match TRBD2. Germline V gene lookup returns CDR1 SGHTA and CDR2 FQGNSA. This CDR3 contains 17 residues. Trimming removed 3 bases from V and 2 bases from J; junction bases left unmatched: 10. The CDR3 sequence is CASSLSGSGTITDTQYF. CDR3 nucleotide sequence: TGTGCCAGCAGCTTGTCGGGTAGCGGGACAATCACAGATACGCAGTATTTT.

This chain joins TRBV19 and TRBJ2-4; D might be TRBD1 (6 bases). V lost 8 bases and J 6 bases, leaving 11 bases between the germline ends. This CDR3 spans 12 amino acids. Germline lookup yields CDR1 LNHDA and CDR2 SQIVND (reference sequence). The CDR3, as DNA: TGTGCCAGTGGGCCACAGGGAAACATTCAGTACTTC. Translated, it gives CASGPQGNIQYF.

The rearrangement links TRBV6-1 to TRBJ2-2, with no clear D. CDR3 length: 14 residues. Germline V CDR1 and CDR2: MNHNS, SASEGT. V was trimmed by 6 bases and J by 2 bases, leaving 10 bases between them. CDR3 in amino acids: CASRSGSNTGELFF. CDR3 DNA sequence: TGTGCCAGCAGGTCCGGGTCAAACACCGGGGAGCTGTTTTTT.

This chain joins TRBV27 and TRBJ1-5; D ambiguous. Trimming stripped 3 bases from V and 6 bases from J, with 12 bases between. Germline CDR1 MNHEY, CDR2 SMNVEV (reference sequence). This CDR3 is built from 14 residues. CDR3 loop: CASSFTGLGQPQHF. The CDR3, as DNA: TGTGCCAGCAGTTTCACGGGGTTAGGTCAGCCCCAGCATTTT.

This clone was recorded once. CDR3 DNA sequence: TGTGCCAGCAGGAGACTAGCGGGGGGGGAGACCCAGTACTTC. It encodes CASRRLAGGETQYF. J is TRBJ2-5 and V is TRBV27; TRBD2 agrees at 14 bases. The CDR3 runs to 14 residues. Trimming cost V 6 bases and J 5 bases; bases outside gene matches: 2. Germline V gene data show CDR1 as MNHEY and CDR2 as SMNVEV (reference sequence).

The V call is TRBV27, the J call TRBJ2-1; 8 bases match TRBD2. This CDR3 comprises 16 residues. V dropped 4 bases and J dropped 6; count of bases not matched to a gene: 11. Looked up from germline, CDR1 is MNHEY and CDR2 is SMNVEV (reference sequence). CDR3 DNA sequence: TGTGCCAGCAGTTCGACCAGCGGGAGAAAAGGCAATGAGCAGTTCTTC. It translates to CASSSTSGRKGNEQFF.